The next 14 T cell receptor beta chains were all read from a single sample in a study of type 1 regulatory T cells. TCRdb used MiXCR to reprocess the reads, holding one entry per CDR3 protein. Here the sample spans about 2,300 distinct CDR3 sequences, approximately 6.4% being singletons. What was sequenced was CD4+ T cells, either the whole sample or a sorted fraction (not recorded which). The origin of the receptors is a human donor in good health.

Worth noting for this clonotype: The conserved final phenylalanine or tryptophan is absent from the CDR3, which likely points to a read error. The V and J genes are TRBV7-2 and TRBJ2-7; tentatively, D is TRBD2 (5 bases). The CDR3 sequence is 15 residues long. Deletions cut 4 bases from V and 2 bases from J, with 15 bases between. The V gene's germline CDR1 is SGHTA and CDR2 FQGNSA. CDR3 nucleotide sequence: TGTGCCAGCAGCTCTGGACTCACACCCCCCTACGAGCAGTACTCC. It is translated as CASSSGLTPPYEQYS.

This clonotype counts as medium-sized (0.01 to 0.1%). The chain is built from TRBV7-2 and TRBJ2-3; TRBD2 aligns across 11 bases. The germline V gene encodes CDR1 SGHTA and CDR2 FQGNSA. The ends lost 6 bases at V and 4 bases at J; junction bases unmatched: 9. This CDR3 spans 16 amino acids. Here the CDR3 reads CASRPVAGGGADTQYF. As DNA, the CDR3 is TGTGCCAGCAGACCAGTAGCGGGGGGGGGCGCAGATACGCAGTATTTT.

This clonotype is labeled as medium-sized. The chain joins TRBV3-1 to TRBJ2-7; D is perhaps TRBD1 (6 bases). The CDR3 has 18 amino acids. Trimming stripped 0 bases from V and 3 bases from J, with 21 bases between. CDR1 is LGHDT and CDR2 is YNNKEL in the germline V gene (reference sequence). The CDR3 DNA reads TGTGCCAGCAGCCAAGATCCGACAGGTCAAAATCCCATCTACGAGCAGTACTTC. Amino acid sequence: CASSQDPTGQNPIYEQYF.

This clonotype is classed as medium-sized. The chain links TRBV7-2 to TRBJ2-5, with D possibly being TRBD1 (5 bases). The CDR3 has 15 amino acids. The V and J ends lost 5 bases and 4 bases respectively, with 17 bases between them. Germline V gene lookup returns CDR1 SGHTA and CDR2 FQGNSA. CDR3 sequence (DNA): TGTGCCAGCAGCCAAAGGGGCCGTAGGGGAGAGACCCAGTACTTC. As protein: CASSQRGRRGETQYF.

This clonotype is judged medium-sized. The V call is TRBV5-1, the J call TRBJ1-3, with a tentative D call TRBD1 (5 bases). Deletions cut 4 bases from V and 4 bases from J, with 15 bases between. Germline CDR1 SGHRS, CDR2 YFSETQ. This CDR3 contains 15 residues. The CDR3 here is CASSLFGGGGNTIYF. As DNA, the CDR3 is TGCGCCAGCAGCCTCTTCGGGGGTGGCGGAAACACCATATATTTT.

This clonotype is deemed medium-sized (0.01 to 0.1%). This rearrangement joins TRBV5-1 to TRBJ2-1; D gene ambiguous. This CDR3 region has 15 residues. Looked up from germline, CDR1 is SGHRS and CDR2 is YFSETQ. V gave up 2 bases and J gave up 2 bases, with 11 bases separating them. The CDR3 DNA reads as TGCGCCAGCAGCTTCTCAGTGGGAACCTACAATGAGCAGTTCTTC. As protein: CASSFSVGTYNEQFF.

By sample fraction, this clonotype is medium-sized. This chain links TRBV20-1 with TRBJ2-4; 10 nucleotides align to TRBD2. Germline V gene sequence: CDR1 DFQATT, CDR2 SNEGSKA (reference sequence). This CDR3 spans 14 amino acids. V gave up 6 bases and J gave up 15 bases; unmatched junction bases: 17. The CDR3 region is CSASSGGPTTLSYF. The CDR3 DNA follows: TGCAGTGCCTCTAGCGGGGGCCCGACAACATTGTCGTACTTC.

This clonotype is labeled as large. The rearrangement joins TRBV20-1 to TRBJ2-3; 11 bases agree with TRBD2. Per the germline V gene, CDR1 is DFQATT and CDR2 is SNEGSKA (reference sequence). There are 17 residues in the CDR3. Trimming at V came to 3 bases and at J to 2 bases, leaving 10 bases not matched to a gene. The CDR3 coding sequence is TGCAGTGCTAGCCTACGACTAGCGGGGCGAGCCACAGATACGCAGTATTTT. Translation gives CSASLRLAGRATDTQYF.

On this clonotype itself: A much larger clone sits a single nucleotide away, making a read error possible. The chain uses TRBV20-1 and TRBJ2-3; D is possibly TRBD2 (5 bases). Trimming removed 4 bases from V and 1 base from J, with 15 bases in between. The CDR3 runs 15 residues. CDR1 is DFQATT, CDR2 SNEGSKA, per germline (reference sequence). The CDR3 loop is CSAKTGSSGTDTQYF. The CDR3 nucleotides read TGCAGTGCTAAAACGGGGTCGTCGGGCACAGATACGCAGTATTTT.

By proportion, this clonotype is medium-sized (0.01 to 0.1%). The chain has TRBV7-2 and TRBJ2-3, with D perhaps given as TRBD1 or TRBD2 (5 bases each). The V end lost 1 base, the J end lost 5 bases, and 10 bases lay between the germline ends. There are 14 residues in the CDR3. Germline CDR1 SGHTA, CDR2 FQGNSA. The CDR3 region has the DNA TGTGCCAGCAGCTTAGGAGGGGCGGGAGATACGCAGTATTTT. This sequence encodes CASSLGGAGDTQYF.

By share, this clonotype ranks as medium-sized. At one end, the junction sequence differs from germline, possibly due to a read error. The chain combines TRBV30 with TRBJ2-2, with TRBD2 as a possible D gene (7 bases). Germline assignment: CDR1 GTSNPN and CDR2 SVGIG (reference sequence). This CDR3 is 14 amino acids long. CDR3 residues: CAWYSGGPSGGLFF. The CDR3 DNA follows: TGTGCCTGGTATTCGGGGGGCCCGTCCGGGGGGCTGTTTTTT.

This clonotype is medium-sized by share. The chain employs TRBV7-9 and TRBJ2-5, with D maybe TRBD1 (6 bases). V gave up 6 bases and J gave up 4 bases, with 9 bases separating them. Germline V gene sequence: CDR1 SEHNR, CDR2 FQNEAQ (reference sequence). The CDR3 is 12 residues long. CDR3 protein: CASRKGGETQYF. CDR3 in DNA: TGTGCCAGCAGGAAAGGGGGAGAGACCCAGTACTTC.

By sample fraction, this clonotype is medium-sized. V is TRBV30 and J is TRBJ2-1; a weak D match, TRBD2 (7 bases). V was trimmed by 4 bases and J by 10 bases, leaving 17 bases between them. There are 13 residues in the CDR3. In germline, CDR1 is GTSNPN, CDR2 SVGIG (reference sequence). The CDR3 region is CAWNSGGREEQFF. The CDR3 nucleotides are TGTGCCTGGAATTCGGGGGGCCGGGAAGAGCAGTTCTTC.

This clonotype is medium-sized in the sample. V gene TRBV7-2 combines with J gene TRBJ1-5; D is ambiguous. Germline V gene sequence: CDR1 SGHTA, CDR2 FQGNSA. CDR3 length equals 14 residues. The V end was cut by 5 bases, the J end by 2 bases, with 10 bases between. CDR3 sequence (DNA): TGTGCCAGCAGCCTGACCCTCGGCAATCAGCCCCAGCATTTT. Translating it yields CASSLTLGNQPQHF. Based on the CDR3 plus reference TRBV7-2 and TRBJ1-5, the full variable domain is GAGVSQSPSNKVTEKGKDVELRCDPISGHTALYWYRQSLGQGLEFLIYFQGNSAPDKSGLPSDRFSAERTGGSVSTLTIQRTQQEDSAVYLCASSLTLGNQPQHFGDGTRLSIL.